Here is one T cell receptor (beta chain) with its context. TCRdb keeps only in-frame clones here, not all; method: immunoSEQ multiplex PCR. The profile shows roughly 410,000 clones, 83% of them singletons. This specimen belongs to a study of Ad26.COV2.S vaccination and SARS-CoV-2 variants. Treatment meaning: some 20 received Ad26.COV2.S at low or high dose, single or two shots; about 5 received placebo; per-sample allocation not given. Each sample was drawn 63 days after the first injection (of vaccine or placebo). This specimen was peripheral blood, taken in a trial of Ad26.COV2.S vaccine versus placebo. The TCR comes from a person aged 18-65 years who received the Ad26.COV2.S COVID-19 vaccine or a placebo.

The CDR3 loop is CASVDAGADGNTIYF. The CDR3 DNA is TGTGCCAGTGTAGATGCGGGGGCGGACGGAAACACCATATATTTT. The rearrangement uses TRBV19 and TRBJ1-3, with a possible D match to TRBD1 (6 bases). This CDR3 has 15 amino acids. V was shortened by 8 bases and J by 4 bases, with 18 bases between the two germline ends. Per the germline V gene, CDR1 is LNHDA and CDR2 is SQIVND (reference sequence). The full variable domain, with the rest looked up from reference TRBV19 and TRBJ1-3, is DGGITQSPKYLFRKEGQNVTLSCEQNLNHDAMYWYRQDPGQGLRLIYYSQIVNDFQKGDIAEGYSVSREKKESFPLTVTSAQKNPTAFYLCASVDAGADGNTIYFGEGSWLTVV.